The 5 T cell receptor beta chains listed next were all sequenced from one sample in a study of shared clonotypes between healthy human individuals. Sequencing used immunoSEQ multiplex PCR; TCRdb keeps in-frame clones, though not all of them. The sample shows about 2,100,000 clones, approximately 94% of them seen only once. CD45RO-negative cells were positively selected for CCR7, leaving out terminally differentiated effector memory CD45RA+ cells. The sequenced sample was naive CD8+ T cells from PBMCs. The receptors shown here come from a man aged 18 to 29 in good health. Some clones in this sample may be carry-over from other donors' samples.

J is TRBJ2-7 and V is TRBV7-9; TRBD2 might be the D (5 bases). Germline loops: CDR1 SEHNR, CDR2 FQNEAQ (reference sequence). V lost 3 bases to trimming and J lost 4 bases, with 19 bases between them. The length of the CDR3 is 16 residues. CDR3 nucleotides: TGTGCCAGCAGCTTCCCGCTAGTGGGAGAGGCTTACGAGCAGTACTTC. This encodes CASSFPLVGEAYEQYF.

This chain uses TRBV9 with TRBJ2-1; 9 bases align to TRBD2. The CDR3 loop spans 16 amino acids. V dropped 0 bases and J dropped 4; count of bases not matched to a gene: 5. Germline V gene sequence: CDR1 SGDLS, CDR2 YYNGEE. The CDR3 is CASSVDPSGTYNEQFF. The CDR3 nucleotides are TGTGCCAGCAGCGTAGACCCTAGCGGGACGTACAATGAGCAGTTCTTC.

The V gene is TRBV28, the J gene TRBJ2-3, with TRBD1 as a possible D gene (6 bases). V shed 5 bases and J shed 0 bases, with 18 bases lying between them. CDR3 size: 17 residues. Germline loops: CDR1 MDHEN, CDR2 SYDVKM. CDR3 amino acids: CASSGDLTGFSTDTQYF. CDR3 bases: TGTGCCAGCAGTGGTGACCTGACAGGCTTTAGCACAGATACGCAGTATTTT. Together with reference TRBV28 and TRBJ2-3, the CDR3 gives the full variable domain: DVKVTQSSRYLVKRTGEKVFLECVQDMDHENMFWYRQDPGLGLRLIYFSYDVKMKEKGDIPEGYSVSREKKERFSLILESASTNQTSMYLCASSGDLTGFSTDTQYFGPGTRLTVL.

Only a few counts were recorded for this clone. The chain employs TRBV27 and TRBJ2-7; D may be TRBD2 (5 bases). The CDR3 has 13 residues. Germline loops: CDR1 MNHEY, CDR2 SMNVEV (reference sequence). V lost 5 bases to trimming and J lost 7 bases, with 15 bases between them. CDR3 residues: CASSPGSRGEQYF. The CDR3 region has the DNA TGTGCCAGCAGTCCCGGGTCCCGAGGGGAGCAGTACTTC.

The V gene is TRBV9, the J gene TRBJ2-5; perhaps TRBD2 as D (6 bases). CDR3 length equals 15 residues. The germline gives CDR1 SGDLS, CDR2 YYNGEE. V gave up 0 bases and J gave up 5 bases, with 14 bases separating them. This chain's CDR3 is CASSVEGGTGETQYF. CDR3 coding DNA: TGTGCCAGCAGCGTAGAGGGCGGGACCGGGGAGACCCAGTACTTC. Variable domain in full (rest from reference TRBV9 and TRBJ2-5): DSGVTQTPKHLITATGQRVTLRCSPRSGDLSVYWYQQSLDQGLQFLIQYYNGEERAKGNILERFSAQQFPDLHSELNLSSLELGDSALYFCASSVEGGTGETQYFGPGTRLLVL.